Listed here are 10 T cell receptor beta chains from one sample, sequenced in a study of cytomegalovirus exposure and HLA in healthy donors. PCR was performed using 60 Vbeta and 13 Jbeta primers. Measured with immunoSEQ multiplex PCR; TCRdb has only the in-frame clones, and not every one. The table includes about 170,000 clones, about 80% detected once. The sequencing input was PBMCs. The receptors come from a girl between 10 and 17 years old in good health and CMV-seropositive.

The chain joins TRBV28 to TRBJ2-5; D might be TRBD1 (5 bases). V lost 10 bases, J lost 5 bases, and 20 bases lay in between. The CDR3 is 14 amino acids. CDR1 MDHEN and CDR2 SYDVKM come from the germline V gene. CDR3 protein: CATLRGRVGETQYF. The CDR3 coding sequence is TGTGCCACCTTAAGGGGCAGGGTGGGGGAGACCCAGTACTTC.

The chain recombines TRBV6-5 with TRBJ2-7; 9 bases are a match to TRBD1. The CDR3 has 14 residues. Germline V gives CDR1 MNHEY, CDR2 SVGAGI. The V gene end was trimmed by 8 bases and the J gene end by 4 bases; junction bases not matched to a gene: 9. The CDR3 sequence: CASADRDREYEQYF. The DNA for the CDR3 is TGTGCCAGCGCCGACCGGGACAGGGAGTACGAGCAGTACTTC.

V usage is TRBV28 and J usage is TRBJ2-7; 8 bases are a match to TRBD1. After removal of 6 bases from V and 2 bases from J, the junction contained 9 bases not matched to a gene. The germline gives CDR1 MDHEN, CDR2 SYDVKM. CDR3 length equals 15 residues. Here the CDR3 reads CASRSTGASAYEQYF. CDR3 in DNA: TGTGCCAGCAGATCGACAGGGGCCTCTGCCTACGAGCAGTACTTC.

The chain has TRBV10-3 and TRBJ2-1; 8 bases map to TRBD1. The germline gives CDR1 ENHRY, CDR2 SYGVKD. The CDR3 is 13 residues long. J was trimmed by 9 bases and V by 0 bases; bases with no gene match: 1. The CDR3 sequence is CAISESDRAEQFF. The CDR3 nucleotides are TGTGCCATCAGTGAGTCGGACAGGGCTGAGCAGTTCTTC.

This clone showed up just a few times. V and J are TRBV4-1 and TRBJ1-1; D gene unclear. This CDR3 has 14 residues. Trimming took 4 bases from V and 4 from J, leaving 13 bases between them. Germline CDR1 reads MGHRA; CDR2 reads YSYEKL. The CDR3: CASSLLEGRTEAFF. The DNA of the CDR3 is TGCGCCAGCAGCCTGTTGGAGGGCCGCACTGAAGCTTTCTTT.

This chain connects TRBV6-6 to TRBJ2-5; 9 nucleotides match TRBD1. Gene TRBJ2-7 matches the end of the DNA better, so the J call may be wrong. The CDR3 totals 15 residues. Germline CDR1 and CDR2: MNHNY and SVGAGI (reference sequence). The chain's CDR3 is CASSYSGQGWYEQYF. The CDR3 bases are TGTGCCAGCAGTTACTCGGGACAGGGTTGGTACGAGCAGTACTTC.

The V and J genes are TRBV5-4 and TRBJ2-7; D gene ambiguous. Germline CDR1 SGHNT, CDR2 YYREEE (reference sequence). The CDR3 consists of 14 residues. V was shortened by 0 bases and J by 1 base, with 8 bases between the two germline ends. The CDR3, as DNA: TGTGCCAGCAGCTTGGGACCTAGATCCTACGAGCAGTACTTC. It translates to CASSLGPRSYEQYF.

V gene TRBV27 combines with J gene TRBJ1-1, with 9 nucleotides matching TRBD1. The CDR3 has 13 amino acids. Germline V lookup: CDR1 MNHEY, CDR2 SMNVEV (reference sequence). V trimming: 10 bases; J trimming: 0 bases; junction bases outside the gene matches: 3. In DNA form, the CDR3 reads TGTGCCACCGGGACAGGGTTGAACACTGAAGCTTTCTTT. As protein: CATGTGLNTEAFF.

The chain carries TRBV10-3 and TRBJ1-4, with a possible D match to TRBD1 (5 bases). This CDR3 has 17 residues. CDR1 and CDR2 from the germline V gene are ENHRY and SYGVKD. Trimming stripped 4 bases from V and 3 bases from J, with 18 bases between. Here the CDR3 reads CAISGSGPGLANEKLFF. The CDR3 bases are TGTGCCATCAGTGGAAGTGGGCCGGGACTGGCTAATGAAAAACTGTTTTTT.

The chain uses TRBV19 and TRBJ2-2, with D perhaps matching TRBD1 (5 bases). Germline CDR1 LNHDA, CDR2 SQIVND (reference sequence). The CDR3 totals 16 residues. Trimming took off 2 bases at V and 2 bases at J, with 12 bases between the two ends. CDR3 coding DNA: TGTGCCAGTAGTATATGGGGCGGCTCAAACACCGGGGAGCTGTTTTTT. Translating gives CASSIWGGSNTGELFF.